This TCR beta chain was sequenced for a study of T cells in Graves' hyperthyroidism and ophthalmopathy. Germline-derived CDR1 and CDR2 are LNHNV and YYDKDF (reference sequence). V was pared by 2 bases and J by 3 bases, with 8 bases between. CDR3 length: 14 amino acids. Exclusion of a patient resulted from uncontrolled infection, other autoimmune disease, pregnancy or lactation. 8.5 to 10 ml of fresh peripheral blood supplied the PBMCs. It was RNA transcripts that yielded the amplified TCR beta CDR3 regions. A first-round RT-PCR of the TCR CDR3 used the HTBI primer set. MiXCR, applied by TCRdb to the multiplex PCR reads, yields one record per CDR3 protein. The sample yields almost 250,000 distinct CDR3 sequences, almost 25% seen once.

The TCR was taken from a woman in her thirties or forties with Graves' ophthalmopathy. The chain couples TRBV15 to TRBJ2-1; D gene ambiguous. The sequenced sample consisted of blood. The CDR3: CATSRSRIYNEQFF. The DNA for the CDR3 is TGTGCCACCAGCAGAAGTAGGATCTACAATGAGCAGTTCTTC.